One sample yielded the 17 T cell receptor beta chains listed below, sequenced in a study of beta chain features in type 1 diabetes. Findings and caveats of the study: Type 1 diabetes patients had moderately but significantly shorter TCRB CDR3s in all four CD4+ subsets.

Their recognized antigens are unknown. The isolated RNA, all of it, was reverse transcribed, so expressed TCRB transcripts were what got sequenced. Sequenced by immunoSEQ multiplex PCR; TCRdb stores in-frame clones only, minus some. The table records 600,000 to 700,000 clones, roughly an eighth of them present only once. Material: naive CD4+ T cells from blood. These receptors all come from a man aged 25-40 years with type 1 diabetes.

Remarks on this clone: One end of the junction fails to match germline, which may point to a read error. This sequence joins TRBV5-4 and TRBJ1-1, with D possibly matching TRBD1 (5 bases). Germline assignment: CDR1 SGHNT and CDR2 YYREEE (reference sequence). This CDR3 is built from 14 residues. In DNA form, the CDR3 reads TGCGCCAGCAGCCCGCAGGGTGGGGGAACTGAAGCTTTCTTT. It specifies CASSPQGGGTEAFF.

The genes are TRBV5-4 and TRBJ1-2, with 7 bases identical to TRBD1. The germline CDR1 and CDR2 sequences are SGHNT and YYREEE (reference sequence). This CDR3 comprises 14 residues. The trim removed 3 bases at V and 8 bases at J, leaving 10 bases unmatched. The chain's CDR3 is CASSSWTGVKGYTF. The CDR3 nucleotides are TGTGCCAGCAGCTCCTGGACAGGCGTTAAGGGCTACACCTTC. Full variable domain (rest looked up from reference TRBV5-4 and TRBJ1-2): ETGVTQSPTHLIKTRGQQVTLRCSSQSGHNTVSWYQQALGQGPQFIFQYYREEENGRGNFPPRFSGLQFPNYSSELNVNALELDDSALYLCASSSWTGVKGYTFGSGTRLTVV.

This clone has a handful of counts. J is TRBJ2-1 and V is TRBV2; D could derive from TRBD1 or TRBD2 (5 bases each). In germline, CDR1 is SNHLY, CDR2 FYNNEI. Trimming removed 1 base from V and 9 bases from J, with 10 bases in between. The CDR3 loop spans 13 amino acids. CDR3 region: CASSEDVGTEQFF. CDR3 bases: TGTGCCAGCAGTGAAGACGTCGGGACTGAGCAGTTCTTC.

This clone appeared a few times. V gene TRBV29-1 combines with J gene TRBJ2-3, with D hard to call. Trimming shortened V by 2 bases and J by 0 bases, and 6 bases separated the two germline ends. Germline V gene sequence: CDR1 SQVTM, CDR2 ANQGSEA. This CDR3 spans 13 amino acids. The CDR3 region is CSVELDSTDTQYF. The CDR3, as DNA: TGCAGCGTTGAACTGGATAGCACAGATACGCAGTATTTT.

This rearrangement joins TRBV11-3 to TRBJ1-1, with a possible D match to TRBD1 (5 bases). The CDR3 is 14 residues long. V was trimmed by 5 bases and J by 0 bases, leaving 10 bases between them. Germline V lookup: CDR1 SGHNT, CDR2 YENEEA. The CDR3 here is CASSPQGMNTEAFF. The CDR3 DNA reads TGTGCCAGCAGCCCGCAGGGAATGAACACTGAAGCTTTCTTT. The full variable domain, rest sourced from reference TRBV11-3 and TRBJ1-1, is EAGVVQSPRYKIIEKKQPVAFWCNPISGHNTLYWYLQNLGQGPELLIRYENEEAVDDSQLPKDRFSAERLKGVDSTLKIQPAELGDSAVYLCASSPQGMNTEAFFGQGTRLTVV.

The table lists this clone with a few counts. Within the sample, other DNA sequences also encode this same CDR3. The chain couples TRBV28 to TRBJ2-7; 11 positions match TRBD1. The germline V gene has CDR1 MDHEN and CDR2 SYDVKM. The CDR3 contains 15 residues. Trimming cost V 5 bases and J 0 bases; bases outside gene matches: 3. The DNA of the CDR3 is TGTGCCAGCAGTCTCGGGACAGGGGGCTCCTACGAGCAGTACTTC. It specifies CASSLGTGGSYEQYF.

This clone came up a few times. The genes are TRBV7-9 and TRBJ2-7; 7 bases align to TRBD1. This CDR3 has 14 amino acids. Germline V gene lookup returns CDR1 SEHNR and CDR2 FQNEAQ (reference sequence). With V trimmed by 1 base and J by 3 bases, 3 bases remained unmatched. The CDR3 sequence: CASSLGQGIYEQYF. CDR3 DNA sequence: TGTGCCAGCAGCTTAGGACAGGGCATCTACGAGCAGTACTTC. Supplemented by reference TRBV7-9 and TRBJ2-7, the full variable domain reads DTGVSQNPRHKITKRGQNVTFRCDPISEHNRLYWYRQTLGQGPEFLTYFQNEAQLEKSRLLSDRFSAERPKGSFSTLEIQRTEQGDSAMYLCASSLGQGIYEQYFGPGTRLTVT.

This clone has only a few counts. This chain connects TRBV29-1 to TRBJ2-7; 8 bases align to TRBD1. Germline lookup yields CDR1 SQVTM and CDR2 ANQGSEA. The ends lost 2 bases at V and 6 bases at J; junction bases unmatched: 6. This CDR3 comprises 13 residues. In DNA form, the CDR3 reads TGCAGCGTTGAAATTCAGGGGGCGACCGAGCAGTACTTC. This encodes CSVEIQGATEQYF.

This clone was observed a handful of times. The V gene is TRBV7-8, the J gene TRBJ2-7; TRBD2 matches 12 bases. The junction had 6 bases not matched to a gene; V was cut back by 5 bases and J by 4 bases. Germline V gene lookup returns CDR1 SGHVS and CDR2 FQNEAQ. CDR3 length equals 15 residues. The CDR3 region has the DNA TGTGCCAGCAGCCCCAGGACTAGCGGGGTTTACGAGCAGTACTTC. It yields the protein CASSPRTSGVYEQYF.

The sample holds a few counts of this clone. The V call is TRBV2, the J call TRBJ2-3; 7 nucleotides align to TRBD2. Looked up from germline, CDR1 is SNHLY and CDR2 is FYNNEI. V lost 6 bases to trimming and J lost 5 bases; unmatched junction nucleotides: 17. CDR3 length: 17 amino acids. CDR3 region: CASSYPGTTYYEDTQYF. The CDR3 DNA reads as TGTGCCAGCAGCTACCCTGGGACTACGTATTACGAAGATACGCAGTATTTT. Supplemented by reference TRBV2 and TRBJ2-3, the full variable domain reads EPEVTQTPSHQVTQMGQEVILRCVPISNHLYFYWYRQILGQKVEFLVSFYNNEISEKSEIFDDQFSVERPDGSNFTLKIRSTKLEDSAMYFCASSYPGTTYYEDTQYFGPGTRLTVL.

This clone turned up a few times. This rearrangement joins TRBV29-1 to TRBJ1-2, with D possibly TRBD1 on 6 matching bases. V lost 4 bases to trimming and J lost 4 bases, with 19 bases between them. Germline CDR1 is SQVTM and CDR2 is ANQGSEA. The CDR3 has 15 residues. This CDR3 is CSVARTGGAVYGYTF. The CDR3 bases are TGCAGCGTTGCTCGGACGGGGGGCGCAGTCTATGGCTACACCTTC.

The genes are TRBV19 and TRBJ2-7; TRBD1 agrees at 9 bases. In germline, CDR1 is LNHDA, CDR2 SQIVND (reference sequence). The CDR3 contains 14 residues. The V gene end was trimmed by 10 bases and the J gene end by 5 bases; junction bases not matched to a gene: 12. In DNA, the CDR3 is TGTGCCACCGCAGGGGGGACAGGGACCAACGAGCAGTACTTC. It translates to CATAGGTGTNEQYF.

This rearrangement joins TRBV6-5 to TRBJ2-3, with D possibly being TRBD1 or TRBD2 (5 bases each). Per germline, CDR1 MNHEY and CDR2 SVGAGI. This CDR3 has 15 residues. V dropped 0 bases and J dropped 2 bases, with 9 bases sitting between them. The CDR3 DNA reads as TGTGCCAGCAGTTACTCCGGGACGGCCACAGATACGCAGTATTTT. It specifies CASSYSGTATDTQYF.

In its sample, this clone was seen a few times. V usage is TRBV9 and J usage is TRBJ1-3; tentative D call: TRBD1 (6 bases). V dropped 2 bases and J dropped 0 bases, with 18 bases sitting between them. Germline CDR1 reads SGDLS; CDR2 reads YYNGEE. CDR3 length: 18 amino acids. Here the CDR3 DNA reads TGTGCCAGCAGCGTCGGTCTAGGACAGAGAAGCTCTGGAAACACCATATATTTT. This codes for CASSVGLGQRSSGNTIYF.

The chain employs TRBV7-2 and TRBJ1-4; 7 positions agree with TRBD1. The CDR3 totals 18 residues. Germline loops: CDR1 SGHTA, CDR2 FQGNSA. Germline trimming cut 3 bases from V and 4 bases from J; bases unmatched to any gene: 14. The CDR3 region is CASSFRPQSQGNNEKLFF. The CDR3 nucleotides read TGTGCCAGCAGCTTTCGGCCCCAATCACAGGGGAATAATGAAAAACTGTTTTTT.

The count of this clone is one. The V gene is TRBV10-1, the J gene TRBJ1-6; TRBD1 matches 7 bases. The CDR3 covers 13 residues. CDR1 and CDR2 (germline): WNHNN, SYGVQD (reference sequence). Unmatched junction bases numbered 3, after V lost 4 bases and J lost 9 bases. The CDR3 DNA is TGCGCCAGCAGTGGGACAGGAGGTTCACCCCTCCACTTT. Protein sequence: CASSGTGGSPLHF.

The J gene is TRBJ2-3, the V gene TRBV9; tentatively, D is TRBD1 or TRBD2 (5 bases each). CDR1 and CDR2 from the germline V gene are SGDLS and YYNGEE. V lost 4 bases to trimming and J lost 2 bases, with 20 bases between them. The CDR3 length is 17 residues. CDR3 sequence (DNA): TGTGCCAGCAGCTCCAAACAAGGGGACGGCCCCACAGATACGCAGTATTTT. Its translation is CASSSKQGDGPTDTQYF.